The clone carrying this T cell receptor (beta chain) was counted between two and nine times. Antigen unknown. The data were taken from a study of T cells after yellow fever vaccination. Synthesis of TCR cDNA relied on 5'RACE template switching, which attached a universal primer site and UMIs. TCRdb ran MiXCR on the 5' RACE reads and lists one entry per CDR3 protein. This table holds approximately 300,000 distinct CDR3 sequences, about 10% found once. Germline loops: CDR1 SGHAT, CDR2 FQNNGV. V was shortened by 0 bases and J by 0 bases, with 5 bases between the two germline ends. The CDR3 is made up of 14 amino acids. Findings of the study overall: Post-booster repertoires again held most primary-vaccination clones (about 96% CD4, approximately 90% CD8). Though weaker, the secondary response peaked faster, on day 5 versus 15.

The gene calls are TRBV11-2 and TRBJ1-1; the D is unclear. The sequence derives from a man in his late teens or twenties who received the YFV17D yellow fever vaccine. This specimen was CD4+ T cells sorted from PBMCs, taken 45 days after the yellow fever booster vaccination. The CDR3 spells CASSLDQMNTEAFF. The CDR3 DNA is TGTGCCAGCAGCTTAGATCAGATGAACACTGAAGCTTTCTTT.